This paragraph covers one T cell receptor (beta chain) sequence. This sample stems from a study of CD8+CD57+ T cells in acquired aplastic anemia. Study overall: The sorted CD4+ and CD8+ cells yielded an average approximately 3.2 ug of DNA.

V lost 3 bases and J lost 8; bases outside the gene matches: 8. The CDR3 loop spans 15 amino acids. Germline assignment: CDR1 DFQATT and CDR2 SNEGSKA (reference sequence). All patients picked for sequencing had shown, by flow cytometry, an expansion of CD8+CD57+ cells. Patients had undergone no therapy by the time their blood was sampled. The study profiled TCR beta VDJ and CDR3 using genomic DNA as template. TCRdb redid the calling of the reads with MiXCR, one entry per CDR3 protein. The repertoire holds over 150,000 distinct CDR3 sequences, with about three fifths as singletons. The source of this sequence is a human donor with aplastic anemia. Sequenced input: sorted CD4+, CD8+, or CD8+CD57+ T cells (not recorded which) from PBMCs. The rearrangement uses TRBV20-1 and TRBJ1-6; 9 positions match TRBD1. CDR3: CSASPQGAGYSPLHF. DNA of the CDR3: TGCAGTGCTAGCCCACAGGGGGCGGGTTATTCACCCCTCCACTTT.